Listed below are T cell receptor beta chains from one sample, sequenced in a study of T-cell memory formation after mild COVID-19. TCRdb processed the 5' RACE reads anew with MiXCR; each CDR3 protein has one entry. The data contain approximately 13,000 distinct CDR3 sequences, roughly 17% of them seen just once; the ten biggest clones take up under 60%. Source material: PBMCs or a T cell subset sorted from them (not recorded which). The receptors come from a man aged 18-30 years who had mild COVID-19 (a few samples of this study predate the infection). Cell type and time point are not known. Both conserved end residues are part of each CDR3. D genes are given only for firm matches. Not all rows give a size; the values are once, few, many and, for expanded clones, a class.

TRBV3-1	many	NA	TRBJ2-7	TGTGCCAGCAGCCAATGGGGCGTAGCCTACGAGCAGTACTTC	CASSQWGVAYEQYF
TRBV10-1	NA	TRBD2	TRBJ2-3	TGCGCCTCCAGCGGGGGCCAAGGGACAGATACGCAGTATTTT	CASSGGQGTDTQYF
TRBV4-1	many	NA	TRBJ2-2	TGCGCCAGCAGCCAAGAGGGACGGACACCGAACACCGGGGAGCTGTTTTTT	CASSQEGRTPNTGELFF
TRBV4-3	NA	TRBD2	TRBJ2-6	TGCGCCAGCAGCCAGACTAGCGGTTCTGGGGCCAACGTCCTGACTTTC	CASSQTSGSGANVLTF
TRBV6-6	many	NA	TRBJ1-6	TGTGCCCCCCCGGGTCATCCGAATAATTCACCCCTCCACTTT	CAPPGHPNNSPLHF
TRBV6-6	few	NA	TRBJ1-2	TGTGCCAGCAGTTACTTGGACGGCAACTATGGCTACACCTTC	CASSYLDGNYGYTF
TRBV6-5	NA	NA	TRBJ2-7	TGTGCCAGCAGTTACACCCTTCGCATGACAGGACCCTACGAGCAGTACTTC	CASSYTLRMTGPYEQYF
TRBV6-1	few	NA	TRBJ1-1	TGTGCCAGCAGTGAAGAATTATGGGCCTGGGGAAACACTGAAGCTTTCTTT	CASSEELWAWGNTEAFF
TRBV2	once	NA	TRBJ1-5	TGTGCCAGCAGTGCCGTGGGTCAGCCCCAGCATTTT	CASSAVGQPQHF
TRBV28	few	NA	TRBJ2-5	TGTGCCAGCCGTAAGGGAGAACAAGAGACCCAGTACTTC	CASRKGEQETQYF
TRBV28	few	NA	TRBJ1-1	TGTGCCAGCAGGCCCGATCGCCACCGCCTTGATCTGGGCACTGAAGCTTTCTTT	CASRPDRHRLDLGTEAFF
TRBV4-1	NA	NA	TRBJ2-7	TGCGCCAGCAGCCTGGGCCGTGGCGAGCAGTACTTC	CASSLGRGEQYF
TRBV4-3	many	NA	TRBJ1-1	TGCGCCAGCAGCCAGGGGATTTTGTGGGGGCGAATAAGTGAAGCTTTCTTT	CASSQGILWGRISEAFF
TRBV10-2	few	NA	TRBJ2-5	TGCGCCAGCGTTCGGGAAGAGACCCAGTACTTC	CASVREETQYF
TRBV7-9	few	NA	TRBJ1-1	TGTGCCAGCAGCTTAAAGCCGAGAGACACTGAAGCTTTCTTT	CASSLKPRDTEAFF
TRBV7-2	NA	TRBD1	TRBJ2-1	TGTGCCAGCAGCATGGACAGGTACTCCTACAATGAGCAGTTCTTC	CASSMDRYSYNEQFF
TRBV6-5	many	NA	TRBJ2-2	TGTGCCAGCAGTTACGATGGGTTGATAAGCCCCGGGGAGCTGTTTTTT	CASSYDGLISPGELFF
TRBV15	many	TRBD2	TRBJ2-5	TGTGCCACCAGCAGTCGGCGTTTGGCGGGGGGGCCCCAAGAGACCCAGTACTTC	CATSSRRLAGGPQETQYF
TRBV18	NA	NA	TRBJ2-5	TGTGCCAGCTCACCGGACAGACAAGAGACCCAGTACTTC	CASSPDRQETQYF
TRBV6-2/TRBV6-3	few	NA	TRBJ1-2	TGTGCCAGCCGAAATACCCAAAAAGCCGGCTACACCTTC	CASRNTQKAGYTF
TRBV5-1	NA	TRBD2	TRBJ2-3	TGCGCCAGCAGCTTGTCACTAGCGGGGGAGTCTCGCACAGATACGCAGTATTTT	CASSLSLAGESRTDTQYF
TRBV19	few	TRBD1	TRBJ1-3	TGTGCCGCTAGGGACAGCAGAAACACCATATCTTTT	CAARDSRNTISF
TRBV27	many	TRBD1	TRBJ2-5	TGTGCCAGCAGTTCGGGGACAGGGGGGTTCGAGACCCAGTACTTC	CASSSGTGGFETQYF
TRBV9	many	TRBD1	TRBJ2-7	TGTGCCAGCAGCGTTTGGGACAGGGGGCGCGAGCAGTACTTC	CASSVWDRGREQYF
TRBV12-3/TRBV12-4	many	TRBD1	TRBJ1-1	TGTGCCAGCAGTGACCGGGACAGGGGGATGAACGCTGAAGCTTTCTTT	CASSDRDRGMNAEAFF
TRBV10-2	NA	NA	TRBJ2-7	TGCGCCAGCAGTGAATACAGGGAAAGGAATTCTCGGGAGCAGTACTTC	CASSEYRERNSREQYF
TRBV10-1	NA	NA	TRBJ2-1	TGCGCCAGCAGCCGGGGGAATGCTGGGGGTAATGAGCAGTTCTTC	CASSRGNAGGNEQFF
TRBV10-3	many	TRBD1	TRBJ2-7	TGTGCCATGGGCCCGAGGGGGCAAGATGGCGAGCAGTACTTC	CAMGPRGQDGEQYF
TRBV5-1	many	NA	TRBJ2-3	TGCGCCAGCAGCTTGGTGCCGCCGCGGACTTTGGGGACAGATACGCAGTATTTT	CASSLVPPRTLGTDTQYF
TRBV19	NA	NA	TRBJ1-1	TGTGCCAGTAGTATAGGGGGAGACCATCTCCGCATGAACACTGAAGCTTTCTTT	CASSIGGDHLRMNTEAFF
TRBV7-9	many	NA	TRBJ1-4	TGTGCCAGCAGCGAACCAGGGTATGGAAAACTGTTTTTT	CASSEPGYGKLFF
TRBV12-3/TRBV12-4	many	NA	TRBJ1-1	TGTGCCAGCAGACCCTTTTCTGGGCAGGAGTATGCTGAAGCTTTCTTT	CASRPFSGQEYAEAFF
TRBV15	NA	NA	TRBJ2-5	TGTGCCACCAGCAGAACCCGAGAGGCTCAAGAGACCCAGTACTTC	CATSRTREAQETQYF
TRBV4-3	NA	NA	TRBJ1-3	TGCGCCAGCAGCCAAGTTGTCCCTGGAAACACCATATATTTT	CASSQVVPGNTIYF
TRBV6-5	medium-sized	NA	TRBJ2-2	TGTGCCAGCAGTTACCCTCCCACCGGGGAGCTGTTTTTT	CASSYPPTGELFF
TRBV5-1	many	TRBD2	TRBJ2-7	TGCGCCAGCAGCTTGATAGGCGAACTAGCGGGGAGGTCCTACGAGCAGTACTTC	CASSLIGELAGRSYEQYF
TRBV12-3/TRBV12-4	NA	NA	TRBJ2-3	TGTGCCAGCAGGAGTTTAGATCTTGGTACGCAGTATTTT	CASRSLDLGTQYF
TRBV6-6	many	NA	TRBJ2-7	TGTGCCAGCAGTTACTCGTATATAGTGGCCGGATACGAGCAGTACTTC	CASSYSYIVAGYEQYF
TRBV29-1	NA	TRBD1	TRBJ1-1	TGCAGCGTGAGGCTCCGGGACAGGGGACCCGGGGAGGGTAACACTGAAGCTTTCTTT	CSVRLRDRGPGEGNTEAFF
TRBV4-1	many	NA	TRBJ2-2	TGCGCCAGCAGCCAAGATAGGGAGATAAACACCGGGGAGCTGTTTTTT	CASSQDREINTGELFF
TRBV7-8	many	NA	TRBJ2-7	TGTGCCAGCAGCTACCCCGGGCCGCGCTACGAGCAGTACTTC	CASSYPGPRYEQYF
TRBV5-4	few	NA	TRBJ2-7	TGTGCCAGCAGCTGGGGGGACAGATACGAGCAGTACTTC	CASSWGDRYEQYF
TRBV12-3/TRBV12-4	few	NA	TRBJ2-7	TGTGCCAGCAGTTTTTGGACACCCTACCAGTACTTC	CASSFWTPYQYF
TRBV9	few	NA	TRBJ2-7	TGTGCCAGCAGCGTGGCCGGGGCCCACTCCTACGAGCAGTACTTC	CASSVAGAHSYEQYF
TRBV9	many	TRBD1	TRBJ2-6	TGTGCCAGCAGCGTAGGATTCCAGGGGGCAGATGGGGCCAACGTCCTGACTTTC	CASSVGFQGADGANVLTF
TRBV5-1	NA	TRBD2	TRBJ2-1	TGCGCCAGCAGCTTGCAGCGGGGGGTTAATGAGCAGTTCTTC	CASSLQRGVNEQFF
TRBV7-2	many	NA	TRBJ2-1	TGTGCCAGCAGCTTAAGGGTTTACGATGAGCAGTTCTTC	CASSLRVYDEQFF
TRBV10-3	NA	NA	TRBJ2-7	TGTGCCACAACCGTCGCCGGGACACCTCGTGACGAGCAGTACTTC	CATTVAGTPRDEQYF
TRBV9	many	NA	TRBJ1-5	TGTGCCAGCAGCGTGGGGGGGACTAGCAATCAGCCCCAGCATTTT	CASSVGGTSNQPQHF
TRBV4-1	few	NA	TRBJ2-5	TGCGCCAGCAGCCAGCGGGCTCAAGAGACCCAGTACTTC	CASSQRAQETQYF
TRBV4-1	many	NA	TRBJ1-1	TGCGCCAGCAGCCCTAGGGAGGTGGCTGAAGCTTTCTTT	CASSPREVAEAFF
TRBV7-9	many	NA	TRBJ2-1	TGTGCCAGCAGCTTACGGGGTTATGAGCAGTTCTTC	CASSLRGYEQFF
TRBV7-2	NA	NA	TRBJ2-3	TGTGCCAGCAGCTTAGTTGGCCCTAGCACAGATACGCAGTATTTT	CASSLVGPSTDTQYF
TRBV27	few	TRBD1	TRBJ2-3	TGTGCCAGCAGAGGCCGGGACAGACCCACAGATACGCAGTATTTT	CASRGRDRPTDTQYF
TRBV7-2	few	TRBD2	TRBJ2-1	TGTGCCAGCAGCCCGGTTCCGGGAGCGGGAGAGCAGTTCTTC	CASSPVPGAGEQFF
TRBV28	many	NA	TRBJ1-2	TGTGCCAGCAGTTCTGTCAGGTTCCTCTATGGCTACACCTTC	CASSSVRFLYGYTF
TRBV6-2/TRBV6-3	few	NA	TRBJ2-2	TGTGCCAGCAGTTATCTGGGATCTACCGGGGAGCTGTTTTTT	CASSYLGSTGELFF
TRBV7-9	NA	TRBD2	TRBJ2-3	TGTGCCAGCAGCCCCGTCCGCGGGGGTGACACAGATACGCAGTATTTT	CASSPVRGGDTDTQYF
TRBV4-1	many	TRBD1	TRBJ2-2	TGCGCCAGCAGCCAAGGGGACAGCAAGTACACCGGGGAGCTGTTTTTT	CASSQGDSKYTGELFF
TRBV9	NA	TRBD2	TRBJ2-1	TGTGCCAGCAGCCCCACTAGCGGGGGGGCCTGGGGTGAGCAGTTCTTC	CASSPTSGGAWGEQFF